A selection of T cell receptor beta chains follows, all from one sample in a study of tumor-infiltrating lymphocytes in localized non-small cell lung cancer. Sequenced by immunoSEQ multiplex PCR; TCRdb stores in-frame clones only, minus some. This sample yields 15,000 to 20,000 clones, of which over 70% are seen a single time; 4.9% belongs to the top ten. Sequencing was carried out using lung tumor tissue. The origin of the receptors is a human donor with non-small cell lung cancer. CDR3s include the opening cysteine and the closing phenylalanine or tryptophan. A D gene is named only where the DNA matches it firmly. Size values are once, few and many counts, or a class for expanded clones, and some rows have none.

cdr3_length: 16
v_call: TRBV4-3
d_call: NA
clone_size: NA
j_call: TRBJ1-1
cdr3_aa: CASSQESRGRAPEAFF
cdr3_nt: TGCGCCAGCAGCCAAGAGTCTAGGGGGAGGGCTCCAGAAGCTTTCTTT

cdr3_length: 15
v_call: TRBV6-6
d_call: TRBD2
clone_size: NA
j_call: TRBJ2-3
cdr3_aa: CASTTRAGGTDTQYF
cdr3_nt: TGTGCCAGCACCACCCGGGCGGGAGGGACGGATACGCAGTATTTT

cdr3_length: 13
v_call: TRBV5-1
d_call: NA
clone_size: few
j_call: TRBJ1-1
cdr3_aa: CASSLSLNTEAFF
cdr3_nt: TGCGCCAGCAGCTTGTCTTTGAACACTGAAGCTTTCTTT

cdr3_length: 14
v_call: TRBV6-5
d_call: TRBD2
clone_size: NA
j_call: TRBJ2-7
cdr3_aa: CASSYGTSVYEQYF
cdr3_nt: TGTGCCAGCAGTTACGGGACTAGCGTCTACGAGCAGTACTTC

cdr3_length: 16
v_call: TRBV5-5
d_call: NA
clone_size: once
j_call: TRBJ1-6
cdr3_aa: CASSPVDMVFGSPLHF
cdr3_nt: TGTGCCAGCAGCCCTGTGGATATGGTTTTTGGTTCACCCCTCCACTTT

cdr3_length: 13
v_call: TRBV7-3
d_call: TRBD2
clone_size: once
j_call: TRBJ2-3
cdr3_aa: CATGTSGKDTQYF
cdr3_nt: TGTGCCACCGGGACTAGCGGGAAGGATACGCAGTATTTT

cdr3_length: 15
v_call: TRBV7-3
d_call: NA
clone_size: NA
j_call: TRBJ1-6
cdr3_aa: CASSLSGQENSPLHF
cdr3_nt: TGTGCCAGCAGCTTGTCGGGACAAGAAAATTCACCCCTCCACTTT

cdr3_length: 14
v_call: TRBV9
d_call: NA
clone_size: NA
j_call: TRBJ1-4
cdr3_aa: CASSVDAHGEKLFF
cdr3_nt: TGTGCCAGCAGCGTAGACGCCCATGGGGAAAAACTGTTTTTT

cdr3_length: 15
v_call: TRBV15
d_call: TRBD2
clone_size: NA
j_call: TRBJ2-7
cdr3_aa: CATSVGLAGSYEQYF
cdr3_nt: TGTGCCACCAGCGTCGGACTAGCGGGCTCCTACGAGCAGTACTTC

cdr3_length: 16
v_call: TRBV7-9
d_call: NA
clone_size: NA
j_call: TRBJ1-2
cdr3_aa: CASSGEGVWTDYGYTF
cdr3_nt: TGTGCCAGCAGCGGAGAAGGGGTGTGGACAGACTATGGCTACACCTTC

cdr3_length: 16
v_call: TRBV7-9
d_call: TRBD2
clone_size: NA
j_call: TRBJ2-3
cdr3_aa: CASSRLAGVFTDTQYF
cdr3_nt: TGTGCCAGCAGCCGACTAGCGGGGGTGTTCACAGATACGCAGTATTTT

cdr3_length: 13
v_call: TRBV29-1
d_call: TRBD2
clone_size: NA
j_call: TRBJ2-3
cdr3_aa: CSVRSGASDTQYF
cdr3_nt: TGCAGCGTTCGTAGCGGGGCCAGCGATACGCAGTATTTT

cdr3_length: 14
v_call: TRBV7-3
d_call: NA
clone_size: NA
j_call: TRBJ2-5
cdr3_aa: CASSWRGSRETQYF
cdr3_nt: TGTGCCAGCAGCTGGCGAGGTTCGAGGGAGACCCAGTACTTC

cdr3_length: 13
v_call: TRBV7-2
d_call: NA
clone_size: NA
j_call: TRBJ1-2
cdr3_aa: CASSFRTSPGYTF
cdr3_nt: TGTGCCAGCAGCTTTAGAACGAGCCCTGGCTACACCTTC

cdr3_length: 15
v_call: TRBV4-2
d_call: TRBD1
clone_size: NA
j_call: TRBJ1-4
cdr3_aa: CASSQGQGGSEKLFF
cdr3_nt: TGTGCCAGCAGCCAAGGACAGGGAGGAAGCGAAAAACTGTTTTTT

cdr3_length: 13
v_call: TRBV28
d_call: NA
clone_size: once
j_call: TRBJ1-2
cdr3_aa: CASSTRGNYGYTF
cdr3_nt: TGTGCCAGCAGCACTAGGGGAAACTATGGCTACACCTTC

cdr3_length: 13
v_call: TRBV7-2
d_call: NA
clone_size: NA
j_call: TRBJ2-2
cdr3_aa: CASSPLRSGELFF
cdr3_nt: TGTGCCAGCAGCCCCCTGAGGTCCGGGGAGCTGTTTTTT

cdr3_length: 15
v_call: TRBV27
d_call: NA
clone_size: NA
j_call: TRBJ2-4
cdr3_aa: CASSSGGVTRNIQYF
cdr3_nt: TGTGCCAGCAGTTCGGGCGGAGTAACCCGAAACATTCAGTACTTC

cdr3_length: 14
v_call: TRBV7-9
d_call: NA
clone_size: NA
j_call: TRBJ2-7
cdr3_aa: CASSFGGNSYEQYF
cdr3_nt: TGTGCCAGCAGCTTTGGCGGGAACTCCTACGAGCAGTACTTC

cdr3_length: 15
v_call: TRBV7-2
d_call: TRBD1
clone_size: NA
j_call: TRBJ1-5
cdr3_aa: CASSLATGNNQPQHF
cdr3_nt: TGTGCCAGCAGCTTAGCGACAGGGAACAATCAGCCCCAGCATTTT

cdr3_length: 14
v_call: TRBV7-2
d_call: TRBD1
clone_size: NA
j_call: TRBJ2-7
cdr3_aa: CASSLDRGSYEQYF
cdr3_nt: TGTGCCAGCAGCTTAGACAGGGGGTCCTACGAGCAGTACTTC

cdr3_length: 15
v_call: TRBV5-1
d_call: NA
clone_size: few
j_call: TRBJ1-1
cdr3_aa: CASSALNMENTEAFF
cdr3_nt: TGCGCCAGCAGCGCCCTAAACATGGAGAACACTGAAGCTTTCTTT

cdr3_length: 15
v_call: TRBV7-9
d_call: NA
clone_size: NA
j_call: TRBJ1-3
cdr3_aa: CASSLGQSSGNTIYF
cdr3_nt: TGTGCCAGCAGCTTAGGACAGAGCTCTGGAAACACCATATATTTT

cdr3_length: 17
v_call: TRBV18
d_call: TRBD2
clone_size: few
j_call: TRBJ2-1
cdr3_aa: CASSPTSGVSSYNEQFF
cdr3_nt: TGTGCCAGCTCACCGACTAGCGGGGTGAGCTCCTACAATGAGCAGTTCTTC

cdr3_length: 16
v_call: TRBV7-6
d_call: TRBD1
clone_size: NA
j_call: TRBJ2-3
cdr3_aa: CASSPRTGWGTDTQYF
cdr3_nt: TGTGCCAGCAGCCCGCGGACAGGGTGGGGCACAGATACGCAGTATTTT

cdr3_length: 18
v_call: TRBV7-8
d_call: NA
clone_size: NA
j_call: TRBJ2-1
cdr3_aa: CASSPEPRKTSSYNEQFF
cdr3_nt: TGTGCCAGCAGCCCAGAACCCCGGAAGACTAGCTCCTACAATGAGCAGTTCTTC

cdr3_length: 15
v_call: TRBV6-6
d_call: TRBD1
clone_size: NA
j_call: TRBJ2-7
cdr3_aa: CASSAPGQGAREQYF
cdr3_nt: TGTGCCAGCAGCGCACCGGGACAGGGGGCGCGGGAGCAGTACTTC

cdr3_length: 8
v_call: TRBV7-9
d_call: NA
clone_size: medium-sized
j_call: TRBJ2-5
cdr3_aa: CASSLDYF
cdr3_nt: TGTGCCAGCAGCTTAGATTACTTC

cdr3_length: 14
v_call: TRBV7-2
d_call: NA
clone_size: NA
j_call: TRBJ1-5
cdr3_aa: CASSLNTLNQPQHF
cdr3_nt: TGTGCCAGCAGCTTAAACACCCTGAATCAGCCCCAGCATTTT

cdr3_length: 15
v_call: TRBV5-6
d_call: NA
clone_size: NA
j_call: TRBJ1-6
cdr3_aa: CASSPVGGNNSPLHF
cdr3_nt: TGTGCCAGCAGCCCGGTTGGTGGTAATAATTCACCCCTCCACTTT

cdr3_length: 12
v_call: TRBV7-8
d_call: NA
clone_size: NA
j_call: TRBJ1-1
cdr3_aa: CASSSTGVGAFF
cdr3_nt: TGTGCCAGCAGCTCGACAGGTGTGGGAGCTTTCTTT

cdr3_length: 12
v_call: TRBV7-9
d_call: NA
clone_size: NA
j_call: TRBJ2-1
cdr3_aa: CASSLMVYEKFF
cdr3_nt: TGTGCCAGCAGCTTGATGGTCTATGAGAAGTTCTTC

cdr3_length: 14
v_call: TRBV19
d_call: NA
clone_size: NA
j_call: TRBJ2-3
cdr3_aa: CASSMGLTTDTQYF
cdr3_nt: TGTGCCAGTAGTATGGGGTTGACCACAGATACGCAGTATTTT

cdr3_length: 12
v_call: TRBV29-1
d_call: NA
clone_size: NA
j_call: TRBJ2-2
cdr3_aa: CSGGGITGELFF
cdr3_nt: TGCAGCGGGGGGGGCATCACCGGGGAGCTGTTTTTT

cdr3_length: 13
v_call: TRBV28
d_call: NA
clone_size: NA
j_call: TRBJ2-2
cdr3_aa: CATVWGNTGELFF
cdr3_nt: TGTGCCACCGTTTGGGGTAACACCGGGGAGCTGTTTTTT

cdr3_length: 13
v_call: TRBV7-2
d_call: NA
clone_size: few
j_call: TRBJ1-5
cdr3_aa: CASSLGGLQPQHF
cdr3_nt: TGTGCCAGCAGCTTAGGAGGGCTCCAGCCCCAGCATTTT

cdr3_length: 15
v_call: TRBV4-1
d_call: NA
clone_size: NA
j_call: TRBJ1-4
cdr3_aa: CASSPYRPNNEKLFF
cdr3_nt: TGCGCCAGCAGCCCTTATAGACCGAATAATGAAAAACTGTTTTTT

cdr3_length: 16
v_call: TRBV5-6
d_call: NA
clone_size: NA
j_call: TRBJ2-2
cdr3_aa: CASSPAATVGVGELFF
cdr3_nt: TGTGCCAGCAGCCCGGCCGCGACAGTGGGCGTCGGGGAGCTGTTTTTT

cdr3_length: 15
v_call: TRBV6-6
d_call: NA
clone_size: once
j_call: TRBJ1-4
cdr3_aa: CASSPRGSPIEKLFF
cdr3_nt: TGTGCCAGCAGCCCCCGAGGGTCCCCTATCGAAAAACTGTTTTTT

cdr3_length: 11
v_call: TRBV6-5
d_call: NA
clone_size: NA
j_call: TRBJ2-3
cdr3_aa: CASKYRDTQYF
cdr3_nt: TGTGCCAGCAAGTATAGAGATACGCAGTATTTT

cdr3_length: 14
v_call: TRBV4-3
d_call: TRBD1
clone_size: once
j_call: TRBJ1-1
cdr3_aa: CASSQGTGRTEAFF
cdr3_nt: TGCGCCAGCAGCCAAGGGACAGGGCGGACTGAAGCTTTCTTT

cdr3_length: 11
v_call: TRBV5-6
d_call: NA
clone_size: NA
j_call: TRBJ1-2
cdr3_aa: CASSYSYGYTF
cdr3_nt: TGTGCCAGCAGCTATAGCTATGGCTACACCTTC

cdr3_length: 15
v_call: TRBV11-2
d_call: TRBD1
clone_size: NA
j_call: TRBJ1-2
cdr3_aa: CASSQRGQGAFGYTF
cdr3_nt: TGTGCCAGCAGCCAACGGGGACAGGGGGCGTTTGGCTACACCTTC

cdr3_length: 15
v_call: TRBV6-5
d_call: TRBD1
clone_size: NA
j_call: TRBJ1-1
cdr3_aa: CASRPPRQGASRAFF
cdr3_nt: TGTGCCAGCAGACCTCCTCGACAGGGGGCAAGCCGGGCTTTCTTT

cdr3_length: 15
v_call: TRBV4-1
d_call: TRBD1
clone_size: NA
j_call: TRBJ1-1
cdr3_aa: CASSQVGTGNTEAFF
cdr3_nt: TGCGCCAGCAGCCAAGTAGGGACAGGGAACACTGAAGCTTTCTTT

cdr3_length: 12
v_call: TRBV7-9
d_call: NA
clone_size: NA
j_call: TRBJ2-2
cdr3_aa: CASGRSTGELFF
cdr3_nt: TGTGCCAGCGGTCGATCAACCGGGGAGCTGTTTTTT

cdr3_length: 15
v_call: TRBV6-5
d_call: TRBD1
clone_size: few
j_call: TRBJ1-1
cdr3_aa: CASSRGTGGGTEAFF
cdr3_nt: TGTGCCAGCAGCCGCGGGACAGGGGGCGGCACTGAAGCTTTCTTT

cdr3_length: 15
v_call: TRBV29-1
d_call: TRBD1
clone_size: NA
j_call: TRBJ2-2
cdr3_aa: CSVERTQGATGELFF
cdr3_nt: TGCAGCGTTGAACGCACCCAGGGGGCTACCGGGGAGCTGTTTTTT

cdr3_length: 12
v_call: TRBV5-4
d_call: NA
clone_size: once
j_call: TRBJ1-1
cdr3_aa: CASSLQNTEAFF
cdr3_nt: TGTGCCAGCAGCTTGCAGAACACTGAAGCTTTCTTT

cdr3_length: 17
v_call: TRBV4-1
d_call: NA
clone_size: NA
j_call: TRBJ2-3
cdr3_aa: CASSQDRASGVPDTQYF
cdr3_nt: TGCGCCAGCAGCCAAGATCGTGCATCAGGGGTCCCAGATACGCAGTATTTT

cdr3_length: 13
v_call: TRBV10-3
d_call: NA
clone_size: NA
j_call: TRBJ1-4
cdr3_aa: CAITREVNEKLFF
cdr3_nt: TGTGCCATCACCAGAGAGGTTAATGAAAAACTGTTTTTT

cdr3_length: 15
v_call: TRBV4-1
d_call: NA
clone_size: NA
j_call: TRBJ1-3
cdr3_aa: CASSRRIGFGNTIYF
cdr3_nt: TGCGCCAGCAGCCGGCGAATAGGGTTCGGAAACACCATATATTTT

cdr3_length: 14
v_call: TRBV5-5
d_call: NA
clone_size: NA
j_call: TRBJ2-7
cdr3_aa: CASTPRGTSYEQYF
cdr3_nt: TGTGCCAGCACCCCCCGCGGGACCTCCTACGAGCAGTACTTC

cdr3_length: 18
v_call: TRBV10-3
d_call: TRBD2
clone_size: NA
j_call: TRBJ2-1
cdr3_aa: CAISAGLAGGRFYNEQFF
cdr3_nt: TGTGCCATCAGTGCAGGACTAGCGGGAGGGCGATTCTACAATGAGCAGTTCTTC

cdr3_length: 15
v_call: TRBV19
d_call: TRBD1
clone_size: NA
j_call: TRBJ2-7
cdr3_aa: CASSVQGAENYEQYF
cdr3_nt: TGTGCCAGTAGTGTCCAGGGGGCGGAAAACTACGAGCAGTACTTC